This T cell receptor beta chain was identified during a study of blood T cell repertoires in COVID-19. Study overall: Sites across the United States, Italy and Spain contributed samples from acute and convalescent COVID-19. PBMCs, B-cell-depleted T cells, or T cells provided the cDNA or gDNA that made up the material.

Profiled with immunoSEQ multiplex PCR; TCRdb holds only in-frame clones, not every one. Of some 14,000 clones listed, 65% to 85% are singletons. The V gene's germline CDR1 is MDHEN and CDR2 SYDVKM. The CDR3 is 15 amino acids. The V and J ends lost 6 bases and 4 bases respectively, with 18 bases between them. The chain carries TRBV28 and TRBJ1-2; the D gene is possibly TRBD1 (6 bases). Sequenced: peripheral blood. The sequence was collected from a human donor in a cohort sampled during active COVID-19. CDR3 sequence: CASRPGTMPSYGYTF. The CDR3 DNA reads as TGTGCCAGCAGACCCGGGACAATGCCCAGCTATGGCTACACCTTC.